The 26 T cell receptor beta chains listed next were all sequenced from one sample in a study of blood T cell repertoires in COVID-19. Sequencing was performed with immunoSEQ multiplex PCR; in TCRdb, only in-frame clones are kept and a portion is missing. The data show fewer than 70,000 clones, around 88% seen once. Material for sequencing was peripheral blood. All receptors come from a man aged 35 to 55 with COVID-19, enrolled during active disease.

This clone has just a few counts. This chain joins TRBV29-1 and TRBJ2-6, with no clear D. V was shortened by 4 bases and J by 0 bases, with 10 bases between the two germline ends. The CDR3 covers 15 residues. Germline V gene sequence: CDR1 SQVTM, CDR2 ANQGSEA. CDR3 coding DNA: TGCAGCGTTGGTGACTCCTACTCTGGGGCCAACGTCCTGACTTTC. Translating it yields CSVGDSYSGANVLTF.

The chain couples TRBV11-2 to TRBJ2-7, with TRBD2 matching 12 bases. Germline CDR1 SGHAT, CDR2 FQNNGV. V dropped 5 bases and J dropped 3; count of bases not matched to a gene: 11. The CDR3 is 17 residues long. The CDR3 sequence: CASSPLAGGRTHYEQYF. The CDR3 nucleotides read TGTGCCAGCAGCCCACTAGCGGGGGGCCGAACCCACTACGAGCAGTACTTC.

This sequence joins TRBV19 and TRBJ1-5, with D possibly matching TRBD1 (5 bases). The CDR3 extends over 13 amino acids. V lost 3 bases, J lost 7 bases, and 10 bases lay in between. CDR1 and CDR2 (germline): LNHDA, SQIVND (reference sequence). CDR3 bases: TGTGCCAGTAGTATGGGGCTTCGACAGCCCCAGCATTTT. Its protein is CASSMGLRQPQHF.

This chain uses TRBV2 with TRBJ1-2, with D possibly matching TRBD1 (6 bases). V lost 7 bases to trimming and J lost 4 bases, with 16 bases between them. The length of the CDR3 is 14 residues. The germline V gene has CDR1 SNHLY and CDR2 FYNNEI. The CDR3 region has the DNA TGTGCCAGCATAGGAACCGACAGGTTCTATGGCTACACCTTC. Encoded protein: CASIGTDRFYGYTF. Based on the CDR3 plus reference TRBV2 and TRBJ1-2, the full variable domain is EPEVTQTPSHQVTQMGQEVILRCVPISNHLYFYWYRQILGQKVEFLVSFYNNEISEKSEIFDDQFSVERPDGSNFTLKIRSTKLEDSAMYFCASIGTDRFYGYTFGSGTRLTVV.

This clone is a singleton in its sample. The gene calls are TRBV3-1 (or the pseudogene TRBV3-2) and TRBJ2-7; D remains ambiguous. The V gene lost 3 bases and the J gene lost 2 bases, with 8 bases spanning the gap. The germline gives CDR1 LGHDT, CDR2 YNNKEL (reference sequence). This CDR3 has 13 residues. The CDR3 DNA reads TGTGCCAGCAGCCACACTCTAGCCTACGAGCAGTACTTC. Its protein product is CASSHTLAYEQYF.

The genes are TRBV30 and TRBJ1-1; TRBD1 might be the D (6 bases). Germline CDR1 GTSNPN, CDR2 SVGIG (reference sequence). The CDR3 spans 13 residues. Trimming shortened V by 7 bases and J by 6 bases, and 18 bases separated the two germline ends. This CDR3 reads CAFHYRVSAEAFF. CDR3 DNA: TGTGCCTTTCACTACAGGGTCTCGGCTGAAGCTTTCTTT.

J is TRBJ1-4 and V is TRBV7-9; D perhaps matches TRBD1 (6 bases). Trimming took 5 bases from V and 3 from J, leaving 16 bases between them. Germline V gene lookup returns CDR1 SEHNR and CDR2 FQNEAQ (reference sequence). The CDR3 runs 16 residues. DNA of the CDR3: TGTGCCAGCAGCCCGCAGGGGCGTCGCGCTAATGAAAAACTGTTTTTT. Protein: CASSPQGRRANEKLFF.

Note on this clone: A read error may produce the germline difference seen at one junction end. The chain links TRBV7-8 to TRBJ1-1; D might be TRBD1 (5 bases). Per germline, CDR1 SGHVS and CDR2 FQNEAQ. The CDR3 length is 14 residues. The CDR3 DNA reads TGTGCCAGCAGCCTAGCACAGGTGAACACTGAAGCTTTCTTT. The encoded protein is CASSLAQVNTEAFF.

J is TRBJ1-3 and V is TRBV11-2; 7 bases match TRBD1. Trimming cost V 5 bases and J 1 base; bases outside gene matches: 5. The germline CDR1 and CDR2 sequences are SGHAT and FQNNGV. The CDR3 sequence is 15 residues long. CDR3: CASSVSTGSGNTIYF. For the CDR3, the DNA is TGTGCCAGCAGCGTCTCGACAGGGTCTGGAAACACCATATATTTT. The full variable domain, its missing parts supplied by reference TRBV11-2 and TRBJ1-3, is EAGVAQSPRYKIIEKRQSVAFWCNPISGHATLYWYQQILGQGPKLLIQFQNNGVVDDSQLPKDRFSAERLKGVDSTLKIQPAKLEDSAVYLCASSVSTGSGNTIYFGEGSWLTVV.

The CDR3: CASSIQGEFTGQPQHF. The DNA of the CDR3 is TGTGCCAGTAGTATACAAGGCGAATTCACGGGGCAGCCCCAGCATTTT. The chain employs TRBV19 and TRBJ1-5; D not resolved. Germline CDR1 reads LNHDA; CDR2 reads SQIVND (reference sequence). The CDR3 totals 16 residues. Trimming pared 2 bases from V and 7 bases from J, leaving 18 bases between. Together with reference TRBV19 and TRBJ1-5, the CDR3 gives the full variable domain: DGGITQSPKYLFRKEGQNVTLSCEQNLNHDAMYWYRQDPGQGLRLIYYSQIVNDFQKGDIAEGYSVSREKKESFPLTVTSAQKNPTAFYLCASSIQGEFTGQPQHFGDGTRLSIL.

The chain has TRBV30 and TRBJ2-5; D gene ambiguous. The CDR3 sequence is 12 residues long. Germline CDR1 and CDR2: GTSNPN and SVGIG (reference sequence). V lost 0 bases and J 5 bases, leaving 7 bases between the germline ends. CDR3 residues: CAWSVLWETQYF. DNA for the CDR3: TGTGCCTGGAGTGTACTATGGGAGACCCAGTACTTC.

The J gene is TRBJ2-1, the V gene TRBV2, with 16 positions matching TRBD2. This CDR3 is 15 amino acids long. Losses at the gene ends were 4 bases for V and 16 bases for J; bases not matched to a gene: 10. Germline lookup yields CDR1 SNHLY and CDR2 FYNNEI. In DNA form, the CDR3 reads TGTGCCAGCAGTGGGGGGACTAGCGGGGGGGCCCCACTCTTCTTC. Translation gives CASSGGTSGGAPLFF.

V gene TRBV28 combines with J gene TRBJ1-2; the D gene is possibly TRBD1 (5 bases). This CDR3 comprises 13 residues. Trimming took off 7 bases at V and 8 bases at J, with 17 bases between the two ends. Germline V gene lookup returns CDR1 MDHEN and CDR2 SYDVKM. This chain's CDR3 is CASTRGGTQGYTF. The DNA of the CDR3 is TGTGCCAGCACCCGCGGGGGGACCCAAGGCTACACCTTC.

The chain links TRBV28 to TRBJ2-7, with TRBD1 matching 9 bases. V was pared by 2 bases and J by 5 bases, with 13 bases of the junction left unmatched. In germline, CDR1 is MDHEN, CDR2 SYDVKM. The CDR3 consists of 17 residues. The CDR3 DNA follows: TGTGCCAGCAGTTTAATCGCTGAGGGGACAGGGAGCCACGAGCAGTACTTC. This sequence encodes CASSLIAEGTGSHEQYF. The variable domain in full, completed from reference TRBV28 and TRBJ2-7, reads DVKVTQSSRYLVKRTGEKVFLECVQDMDHENMFWYRQDPGLGLRLIYFSYDVKMKEKGDIPEGYSVSREKKERFSLILESASTNQTSMYLCASSLIAEGTGSHEQYFGPGTRLTVT.

The chain employs TRBV7-6 and TRBJ2-2; 8 nucleotides align to TRBD1. Germline CDR1 is SGHVS and CDR2 is FNYEAQ. J lost 3 bases, V lost 6 bases, and 6 bases had no gene match. The CDR3 is 15 residues long. CDR3 loop: CASRRGQGDTGELFF. The CDR3 DNA reads TGTGCCAGCAGACGAGGACAGGGTGACACCGGGGAGCTGTTTTTT.

J is TRBJ2-3 and V is TRBV6-1; 9 nucleotides align to TRBD1. This CDR3 is built from 15 residues. CDR1 is MNHNS and CDR2 is SASEGT in the germline V gene. V shed 2 bases, J shed 5 bases, and the junction held 5 bases outside the gene matches. The CDR3 bases are TGTGCCAGCAGTGAACGGACAGGGGAACGAGATACGCAGTATTTT. Its translation is CASSERTGERDTQYF.

V usage is TRBV30 and J usage is TRBJ1-3; the D gene is possibly TRBD1 (5 bases). Germline loops: CDR1 GTSNPN, CDR2 SVGIG (reference sequence). Trimming took 2 bases from V and 0 from J, leaving 14 bases between them. The CDR3 is 16 residues long. The CDR3 spells CAWSSPGSSSGNTIYF. The CDR3, as DNA: TGTGCCTGGAGTAGCCCAGGGTCTAGCTCTGGAAACACCATATATTTT.

This clone turned up a few times. V usage is TRBV5-4 and J usage is TRBJ2-5, with a possible D match to TRBD1 (6 bases). Trimming shortened V by 1 base and J by 6 bases, and 10 bases separated the two germline ends. The CDR3 sequence is 13 residues long. Germline CDR1 SGHNT, CDR2 YYREEE (reference sequence). Written as DNA, the CDR3 is TGTGCCAGCAGCTTGTGGCAGGGGCAGACCCAGTACTTC. This codes for CASSLWQGQTQYF.

The J gene is TRBJ2-7, the V gene TRBV5-1, with 11 bases identical to TRBD2. Germline CDR1 and CDR2: SGHRS and YFSETQ. Losses at the gene ends were 2 bases for V and 1 base for J; bases not matched to a gene: 2. The length of the CDR3 is 15 residues. The CDR3 is CASSLLAGVSYEQYF. As DNA, the CDR3 is TGCGCCAGCAGCTTACTAGCGGGGGTTTCCTACGAGCAGTACTTC. Supplemented by reference TRBV5-1 and TRBJ2-7, the full variable domain reads KAGVTQTPRYLIKTRGQQVTLSCSPISGHRSVSWYQQTPGQGLQFLFEYFSETQRNKGNFPGRFSGRQFSNSRSEMNVSTLELGDSALYLCASSLLAGVSYEQYFGPGTRLTVT.

The chain employs TRBV19 and TRBJ1-2, with 7 bases aligning to TRBD1. The germline V gene has CDR1 LNHDA and CDR2 SQIVND (reference sequence). V was clipped by 7 bases and J by 2 bases; unmatched bases: 1. There are 12 residues in the CDR3. The CDR3: CASKTGNYGYTF. DNA of the CDR3: TGTGCCAGTAAGACAGGGAACTATGGCTACACCTTC.

CDR3 sequence: CASSLGTGTEAFF. CDR3 bases: TGTGCCAGCAGCTTGGGGACAGGGACTGAAGCTTTCTTT. V is TRBV5-4 and J is TRBJ1-1, with 8 bases aligning to TRBD1. The CDR3 covers 13 residues. The trim removed 0 bases at V and 5 bases at J, leaving 0 bases unmatched. Per the germline V gene, CDR1 is SGHNT and CDR2 is YYREEE (reference sequence).

The rearrangement uses TRBV6-5 and TRBJ2-7; 8 bases match TRBD1. Germline lookup yields CDR1 MNHEY and CDR2 SVGAGI. V shed 6 bases and J 3 bases; nucleotides not matched to a gene: 10. The CDR3 length is 15 residues. CDR3 bases: TGTGCCAGCAGCCAACCCGGACAGGGAGGCTACGAGCAGTACTTC. The encoded protein is CASSQPGQGGYEQYF.

This chain links TRBV6-5 with TRBJ2-1, with 7 bases lining up with TRBD2. CDR1 and CDR2 (germline): MNHEY, SVGAGI. The CDR3 spans 15 residues. Germline trimming cut 2 bases from V and 4 bases from J; bases unmatched to any gene: 5. The CDR3 is CASSYGGTTYNEQFF. The CDR3, as DNA: TGTGCCAGCAGTTACGGGGGGACTACATACAATGAGCAGTTCTTC.

This clone was observed once. V gene TRBV7-9 combines with J gene TRBJ2-2; 8 nucleotides line up with TRBD1. V lost 6 bases and J lost 2; bases outside the gene matches: 8. The CDR3 has 16 residues. Germline V gene lookup returns CDR1 SEHNR and CDR2 FQNEAQ (reference sequence). Here the CDR3 DNA reads TGTGCCAGCAGTAATTCTCCAGGGGGCAACACCGGGGAGCTGTTTTTT. Residues: CASSNSPGGNTGELFF. The whole variable domain, remainder taken from reference TRBV7-9 and TRBJ2-2, is DTGVSQNPRHKITKRGQNVTFRCDPISEHNRLYWYRQTLGQGPEFLTYFQNEAQLEKSRLLSDRFSAERPKGSFSTLEIQRTEQGDSAMYLCASSNSPGGNTGELFFGEGSRLTVL.

This clone was detected only a few times. The chain recombines TRBV6-5 with TRBJ2-7; D call uncertain. Trimming shortened V by 6 bases and J by 1 base, and 10 bases separated the two germline ends. CDR3 length: 13 residues. Germline CDR1 MNHEY, CDR2 SVGAGI. The CDR3 DNA follows: TGTGCCAGCAGCTGGGCAGGATCCTACGAGCAGTACTTC. Its translation is CASSWAGSYEQYF.

This chain joins TRBV10-3 and TRBJ1-1, with 7 bases aligning to TRBD1. J lost 8 bases, V lost 11 bases, and 11 bases had no gene match. This CDR3 has 12 residues. The germline CDR1 and CDR2 sequences are ENHRY and SYGVKD. CDR3 sequence: CALGGTADEAFF. For the CDR3, the DNA is TGTGCCTTGGGTGGGACAGCCGACGAAGCTTTCTTT.